Sequencing of this T cell receptor (beta chain) was carried out in a study of blood T cell repertoires in COVID-19. Study-wide context: Acute and convalescent COVID-19 specimens originated in the United States, Italy and Spain. PBMCs, B-cell-depleted T cells, or T cells were the source of the cDNA or gDNA that made up the material.

During active infection, Seattle patients enrolled and were then monitored through disease. The CDR3 is 15 amino acids. V was trimmed by 3 bases and J by 0 bases, leaving 11 bases between them. Germline-derived CDR1 and CDR2 are MNHEY and SVGAGI. Under the authors' procedure: Reference gene primer amplification gave estimated nucleated cell counts. Libraries were prepared by immunoSEQ multiplex PCR; TCRdb keeps only in-frame clonotypes and omits some of them. That table is the source of V, J and clone size, and D and trimming were worked out from the DNA. The table includes more than 150,000 clones, about four fifths detected once.

The chain couples TRBV6-5 to TRBJ1-2, with D perhaps TRBD1 (6 bases). The sample consisted of peripheral blood. The TCR sequence derives from a woman older than 75 with COVID-19, enrolled during active disease. CDR3 nucleotides: TGTGCCAGCAGTTATGACAGGCATTCTAACTATGGCTACACCTTC. It codes for CASSYDRHSNYGYTF.